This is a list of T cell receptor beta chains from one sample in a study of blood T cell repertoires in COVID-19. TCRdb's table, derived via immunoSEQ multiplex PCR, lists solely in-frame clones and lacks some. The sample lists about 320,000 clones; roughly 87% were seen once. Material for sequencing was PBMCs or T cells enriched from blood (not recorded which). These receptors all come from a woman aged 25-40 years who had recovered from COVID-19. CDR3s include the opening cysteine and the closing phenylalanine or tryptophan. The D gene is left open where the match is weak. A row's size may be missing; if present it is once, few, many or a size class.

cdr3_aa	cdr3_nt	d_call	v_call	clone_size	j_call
CASSQAKGQLAKNIQYF	TGCGCCAGCAGCCAAGCCAAAGGACAACTAGCCAAAAACATTCAGTACTTC	NA	TRBV4-1	NA	TRBJ2-4
CASSSRTSGGAKSGELFF	TGTGCCAGCAGTTCGCGGACTAGCGGGGGGGCCAAGAGCGGGGAGCTGTTTTTT	TRBD2	TRBV25-1	once	TRBJ2-2
CASSFSRGSGYTF	TGTGCCAGCAGCTTCAGCAGAGGCAGTGGCTACACCTTC	NA	TRBV5-4	NA	TRBJ1-2
CATSRRPVGGQPQHF	TGTGCCACCAGCAGAAGACCTGTGGGGGGTCAGCCCCAGCATTTT	NA	TRBV15	NA	TRBJ1-5
CAISGTGPNEKLFF	TGTGCCATCAGTGGGACAGGCCCCAATGAAAAACTGTTTTTT	TRBD1	TRBV10-3	NA	TRBJ1-4
CASSETGTGLGKLFF	TGCGCCAGCAGTGAAACCGGGACAGGGCTTGGGAAACTGTTTTTT	TRBD1	TRBV10-1	NA	TRBJ1-4
CASRGGTGSDGYTF	TGTGCCAGCAGAGGCGGGACAGGATCGGACGGCTACACCTTC	TRBD1	TRBV9	NA	TRBJ1-2
CASSARGGITDTQYF	TGTGCCAGTAGTGCGCGGGGGGGGATAACAGATACGCAGTATTTT	TRBD2	TRBV19	NA	TRBJ2-3
CSARSADTQYF	TGCAGTGCTAGGTCGGCAGATACGCAGTATTTT	NA	TRBV20-1	NA	TRBJ2-3
CASSVGRDQPQHF	TGTGCCAGCAGTGTGGGCAGGGATCAGCCCCAGCATTTT	NA	TRBV2	NA	TRBJ1-5
CASTKQGSAANEKLFF	TGTGCCAGCACCAAACAGGGGAGCGCGGCTAATGAAAAACTGTTTTTT	TRBD1	TRBV7-9	few	TRBJ1-4
CASSPGGTGSGNTIYF	TGTGCCAGCAGCCCCGGGGGGACAGGGTCTGGAAACACCATATATTTT	TRBD1	TRBV3-1/TRBV3-2	once	TRBJ1-3
CAWSGLAGVNIQYF	TGTGCCTGGAGTGGACTAGCGGGGGTAAACATTCAGTACTTC	TRBD2	TRBV30	NA	TRBJ2-4
CASSPRGAGELFF	TGTGCCAGCAGTCCCCGCGGAGCCGGGGAGCTGTTTTTT	NA	TRBV12-3/TRBV12-4	NA	TRBJ2-2